This T cell receptor (beta chain) is from a study of blood T cell repertoires in COVID-19. Across the study: Nucleic acid was either cDNA or gDNA, and it came from T cells, B-cell-depleted T cells, or PBMCs.

This CDR3 comprises 14 residues. After removal of 5 bases from V and 5 bases from J, the junction contained 7 bases not matched to a gene. Looked up from germline, CDR1 is MDHEN and CDR2 is SYDVKM. Per the authors' pipeline: Amplifying reference gene primers gave estimates of nucleated cell counts. Libraries were prepared by immunoSEQ multiplex PCR; TCRdb keeps only in-frame clonotypes and omits some of them. That table supplies the V and J calls and clone size; D and trimming were determined from the DNA. The sample lists about 150,000 clones, approximately 84% occurring once. Sequences were obtained from peripheral blood. This TCR was sampled from a human donor in a cohort sampled during active COVID-19. The chain joins TRBV28 to TRBJ1-2, with 8 nucleotides matching TRBD1. The DNA of the CDR3 is TGTGCCAGCAGTGCGGACAGGGTCGTTTATGGCTACACCTTC. This sequence encodes CASSADRVVYGYTF.